The 21 T cell receptor beta chains reported below all come from one sample, sequenced in a study of technical replicates of blood from several donors. Only in-frame clones appear in the TCRdb table, and some are missing; sequencing was by immunoSEQ multiplex PCR. Counted here are about 81,000 clones, 90% to 97% occurring once; the ten biggest clones make up about 0.36%. Sequencing was performed on T cells isolated from PBMCs. These receptors came from a human donor in good health.

V usage is TRBV28 and J usage is TRBJ2-7; 7 bases are shared with TRBD1. CDR1 is MDHEN and CDR2 is SYDVKM in the germline V gene. This CDR3 has 14 amino acids. The V gene end was trimmed by 5 bases and the J gene end by 5 bases; junction bases not matched to a gene: 9. Here the CDR3 DNA reads TGTGCCAGCAGTCTGATGACAGGGACCCACGAGCAGTACTTC. Amino acid sequence: CASSLMTGTHEQYF.

This sequence joins TRBV4-3 and TRBJ2-7, with TRBD2 matching 13 bases. The V and J ends lost 3 bases and 3 bases, in that order; junction bases with no gene match: 5. Germline V gene sequence: CDR1 LGHNA, CDR2 YSLEER. The CDR3 covers 16 residues. The CDR3 loop is CASSQGLAGSYYEQYF. CDR3 in DNA: TGCGCCAGCAGCCAGGGACTAGCGGGAAGTTACTACGAGCAGTACTTC.

The chain couples TRBV6-1 to TRBJ2-1; TRBD2 matches at 7 bases. V trimming: 7 bases; J trimming: 2 bases; junction bases outside the gene matches: 5. Per the germline V gene, CDR1 is MNHNS and CDR2 is SASEGT. The CDR3 contains 14 residues. The CDR3 sequence is CASIRLAAYNEQFF. CDR3 nucleotide sequence: TGTGCCAGCATTCGGCTAGCGGCCTACAATGAGCAGTTCTTC.

This clone was observed a handful of times. V gene TRBV7-2 combines with J gene TRBJ2-7; 8 positions match TRBD2. From germline, CDR1 is SGHTA and CDR2 FQGNSA. There are 16 residues in the CDR3. The trim removed 2 bases at V and 3 bases at J, leaving 9 bases unmatched. CDR3 sequence: CASSLIGAGGSYEQYF. CDR3 nucleotide sequence: TGTGCCAGCAGCTTAATAGGGGCGGGAGGCAGCTACGAGCAGTACTTC.

The chain couples TRBV7-2 to TRBJ2-7, with unresolved D. The CDR3 has 15 amino acids. Germline V gives CDR1 SGHTA, CDR2 FQGNSA. V gave up 6 bases and J gave up 0 bases, with 15 bases separating them. The DNA of the CDR3 is TGTGCCAGCAGTTATGCGTTAGCCCTCTCCTACGAGCAGTACTTC. Its translation: CASSYALALSYEQYF.

The gene calls are TRBV18 and TRBJ2-7; D is undetermined. The V and J ends lost 6 bases and 3 bases respectively, with 9 bases between them. Germline V gene lookup returns CDR1 KGHSH and CDR2 LQKENI. The CDR3 extends over 12 amino acids. CDR3 region: CASSLTDYEQYF. The CDR3 DNA follows: TGTGCCAGCTCTCTAACAGACTACGAGCAGTACTTC.

The chain couples TRBV6-1 to TRBJ2-7, with 7 nucleotides matching TRBD2. V was clipped by 0 bases and J by 6 bases; unmatched bases: 8. The CDR3 runs 15 residues. Germline-derived CDR1 and CDR2 are MNHNS and SASEGT. In DNA form, the CDR3 reads TGTGCCAGCAGTGAAGCGGGAGGGGTGCAGGGCGAGCAGTACTTC. Translation: CASSEAGGVQGEQYF.

The chain combines TRBV28 with TRBJ1-1; no clear D. The CDR3 has 14 amino acids. Trimming removed 7 bases at V and 7 bases at J, with 19 bases between. CDR1 is MDHEN, CDR2 SYDVKM, per germline. DNA of the CDR3: TGTGCCAGCATTCTAGAGCGGGAGCTTAGTGAAGCTTTCTTT. It yields the protein CASILERELSEAFF.

In this sample, this clone turned up a few times. This chain joins TRBV28 and TRBJ1-2, with unresolved D. The germline CDR1 and CDR2 sequences are MDHEN and SYDVKM. Deletions cut 6 bases from V and 9 bases from J, with 11 bases between. The CDR3 sequence is 11 residues long. The CDR3 is CASSTLFSYTF. The CDR3 coding sequence is TGTGCCAGCAGCACCCTATTCAGCTACACCTTC.

The chain has TRBV6-1 and TRBJ1-2; TRBD1 is a possible D gene (6 bases). Looked up from germline, CDR1 is MNHNS and CDR2 is SASEGT. The CDR3 has 14 residues. V was shortened by 8 bases and J by 5 bases, with 18 bases between the two germline ends. The CDR3 sequence: CASLTYQGKYGYTF. The CDR3 DNA reads as TGTGCCAGCCTGACTTACCAGGGGAAGTATGGCTACACCTTC.

The J gene is TRBJ2-5, the V gene TRBV27; the match to TRBD1 covers 8 bases. The end of the DNA is better explained by TRBJ2-7, so the J call may be wrong. Germline CDR1 and CDR2: MNHEY and SMNVEV (reference sequence). This CDR3 spans 18 amino acids. CDR3 bases: TGTGCCAGCAGTTTAATCGGACAGGGAGGTTTATTAGGAGGCGAGCAGTACTTC. This codes for CASSLIGQGGLLGGEQYF.

The CDR3 reads CASSPGTATNYGYTF. CDR3 bases: TGTGCCAGCAGTCCCGGGACAGCGACTAACTATGGCTACACCTTC. The V and J genes are TRBV28 and TRBJ1-2, with 7 bases fitting TRBD1. The V and J ends lost 5 bases and 0 bases, in that order; junction bases with no gene match: 6. Germline loops: CDR1 MDHEN, CDR2 SYDVKM. This CDR3 spans 15 amino acids.

This chain uses TRBV6-1 with TRBJ2-7; TRBD2 matches at 12 bases. Trimming took 2 bases from V and 2 from J; bases not matched to a gene: 4. Germline-derived CDR1 and CDR2 are MNHNS and SASEGT. This CDR3 is built from 16 residues. The CDR3 spells CASSEPRLAGAYEQYF. CDR3 DNA: TGTGCCAGCAGTGAACCCCGACTAGCGGGAGCCTACGAGCAGTACTTC.

V is TRBV7-9 and J is TRBJ1-2; 8 bases are shared with TRBD1. The CDR3 spans 15 residues. With V trimmed by 5 bases and J by 0 bases, 5 bases remained unmatched. CDR1 SEHNR and CDR2 FQNEAQ come from the germline V gene (reference sequence). CDR3 sequence: CASSPGGASNYGYTF. Written as DNA, the CDR3 is TGTGCCAGCAGCCCAGGGGGCGCTTCTAACTATGGCTACACCTTC. The variable domain in full, completed from reference TRBV7-9 and TRBJ1-2, reads DTGVSQNPRHKITKRGQNVTFRCDPISEHNRLYWYRQTLGQGPEFLTYFQNEAQLEKSRLLSDRFSAERPKGSFSTLEIQRTEQGDSAMYLCASSPGGASNYGYTFGSGTRLTVV.

The chain recombines TRBV7-9 with TRBJ1-2; D gene ambiguous. V was clipped by 4 bases and J by 6 bases, with 12 bases between them. The CDR3 contains 13 residues. Looked up from germline, CDR1 is SEHNR and CDR2 is FQNEAQ (reference sequence). As DNA, the CDR3 is TGTGCCAGCAGCTCGCTACCCCAGGATGGCTACACCTTC. Amino acids: CASSSLPQDGYTF.

The rearrangement links TRBV7-3 to TRBJ2-2; D not certain. CDR1 SGHTA and CDR2 FQGTGA come from the germline V gene. The CDR3 has 14 residues. V shed 3 bases and J shed 7 bases, with 12 bases lying between them. The CDR3 DNA is TGTGCCAGCAGCTTCGCCGGAGTAGGCGGGGAGCTGTTTTTT. Protein product: CASSFAGVGGELFF.

The V call is TRBV11-3, the J call TRBJ1-5; no definite D call. Looked up from germline, CDR1 is SGHNT and CDR2 is YENEEA. This CDR3 contains 13 residues. V shed 3 bases and J shed 3 bases, with 6 bases lying between them. CDR3 sequence (DNA): TGTGCCAGCAGCTTGGGCTCCAATCAGCCCCAGCATTTT. Its protein is CASSLGSNQPQHF.

The chain couples TRBV29-1 to TRBJ2-7, with D maybe TRBD1 (6 bases). Germline CDR1 and CDR2: SQVTM and ANQGSEA. The length of the CDR3 is 13 residues. V was cut by 5 bases and J by 4 bases, with 15 bases left in between. This CDR3 is CSVTTGEEYEQYF. CDR3 coding DNA: TGCAGCGTTACGACAGGAGAAGAATACGAGCAGTACTTC.

V usage is TRBV2 and J usage is TRBJ2-7, with D possibly matching TRBD2 (7 bases). Germline V gives CDR1 SNHLY, CDR2 FYNNEI. V lost 6 bases and J 3 bases, leaving 18 bases between the germline ends. The CDR3 length is 15 residues. CDR3 sequence: CASRRGRGNYYEQYF. DNA of the CDR3: TGTGCCAGCAGAAGAGGGAGGGGGAATTACTACGAGCAGTACTTC.

This chain uses TRBV7-2 with TRBJ2-5, with TRBD2 matching over 9 bases. Germline V gives CDR1 SGHTA, CDR2 FQGNSA. The CDR3 runs 16 residues. Trimming cost V 3 bases and J 6 bases; bases outside gene matches: 11. The CDR3 bases are TGTGCCAGCAGCTTTAGTCCAGCGGGAGGATGGAAGACCCAGTACTTC. Protein sequence: CASSFSPAGGWKTQYF.

CDR3 amino acids: CASSQGAGVPYEQYF. The CDR3 bases are TGTGCCAGCTCCCAAGGAGCGGGAGTCCCCTACGAGCAGTACTTC. This sequence joins TRBV7-2 and TRBJ2-7; 8 positions agree with TRBD2. CDR1 and CDR2 from the germline V gene are SGHTA and FQGNSA. There are 15 residues in the CDR3. Trimming at V came to 8 bases and at J to 2 bases, leaving 11 bases not matched to a gene.